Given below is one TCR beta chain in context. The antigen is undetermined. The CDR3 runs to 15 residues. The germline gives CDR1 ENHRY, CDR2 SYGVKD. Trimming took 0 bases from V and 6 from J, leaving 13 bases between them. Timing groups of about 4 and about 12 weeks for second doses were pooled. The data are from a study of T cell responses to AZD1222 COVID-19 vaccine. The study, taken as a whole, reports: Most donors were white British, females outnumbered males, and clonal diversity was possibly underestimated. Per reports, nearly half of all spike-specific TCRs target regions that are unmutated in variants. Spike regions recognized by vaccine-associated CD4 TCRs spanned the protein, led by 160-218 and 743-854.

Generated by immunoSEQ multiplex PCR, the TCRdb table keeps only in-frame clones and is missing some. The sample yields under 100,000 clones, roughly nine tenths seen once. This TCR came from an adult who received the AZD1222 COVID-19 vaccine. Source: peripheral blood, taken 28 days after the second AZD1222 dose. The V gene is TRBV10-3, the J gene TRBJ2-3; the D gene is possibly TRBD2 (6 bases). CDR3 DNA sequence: TGTGCCATCAGTGAGTCGGAGGGAACCATTGATACGCAGTATTTT. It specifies CAISESEGTIDTQYF.